This T cell receptor (beta chain) derives from a study of blood T cell repertoires in COVID-19. At the level of the study: Samples representing acute and convalescent COVID-19 were sourced from the United States, Italy and Spain. From T cells, B-cell-depleted T cells, or PBMCs came the material, which was cDNA or gDNA.

Assay used: immunoSEQ multiplex PCR; TCRdb lists only in-frame clones, some missing. The profile shows more than 200,000 clones, 80% to 90% of them singletons. V lost 1 base, J lost 2 bases, and 5 bases lay in between. Germline CDR1 reads MNHNS; CDR2 reads SASEGT. The CDR3 runs 13 residues. The chain couples TRBV6-1 to TRBJ1-2, with a possible D match to TRBD1 (5 bases). The sample taken for sequencing was peripheral blood. The origin of this receptor is a woman aged 40 to 49 who had recovered from COVID-19. As DNA, the CDR3 is TGTGCCAGCAGTGAAGGACAGAACTATGGCTACACCTTC. Amino acids: CASSEGQNYGYTF.